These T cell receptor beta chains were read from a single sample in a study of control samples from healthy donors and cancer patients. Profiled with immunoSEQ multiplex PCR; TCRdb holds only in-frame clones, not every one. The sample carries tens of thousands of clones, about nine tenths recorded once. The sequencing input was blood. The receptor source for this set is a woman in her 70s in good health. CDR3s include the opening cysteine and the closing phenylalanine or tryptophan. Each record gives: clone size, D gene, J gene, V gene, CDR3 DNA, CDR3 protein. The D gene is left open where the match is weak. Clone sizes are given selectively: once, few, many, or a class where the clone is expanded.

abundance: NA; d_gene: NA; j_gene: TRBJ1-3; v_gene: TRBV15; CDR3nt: TGTGCCACCAGCAGAGATTTGAGTATCTCTGGAAACACCATATATTTT; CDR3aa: CATSRDLSISGNTIYF
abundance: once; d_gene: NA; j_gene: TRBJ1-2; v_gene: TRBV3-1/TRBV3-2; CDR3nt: TGTGCCAGCAGACAAAGGGGAAATGGGTTACAGTCTAACTCCAAGAACTATGGCTACACCTTC; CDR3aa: CASRQRGNGLQSNSKNYGYTF
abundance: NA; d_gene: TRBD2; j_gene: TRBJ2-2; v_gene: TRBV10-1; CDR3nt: TGCGCCAGCAGTGTTACTAGCGCCGGGGAGCTGTTTTTT; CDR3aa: CASSVTSAGELFF
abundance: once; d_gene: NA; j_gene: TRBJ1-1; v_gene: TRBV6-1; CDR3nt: TGTGCCAGCAGTGAAAAGGGCAGGGGAGCTTTCTTT; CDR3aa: CASSEKGRGAFF
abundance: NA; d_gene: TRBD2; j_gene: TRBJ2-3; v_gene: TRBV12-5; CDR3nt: TGTGCTAGTGGTTTCGGGACTAGCTGGACCTCTAGCACAGATACGCAGTATTTT; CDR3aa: CASGFGTSWTSSTDTQYF
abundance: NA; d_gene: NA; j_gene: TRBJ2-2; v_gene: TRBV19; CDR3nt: TGTGCCAGTAGTATGACATTGAGTCTTTACACCGGGGAGCTGTTTTTT; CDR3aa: CASSMTLSLYTGELFF
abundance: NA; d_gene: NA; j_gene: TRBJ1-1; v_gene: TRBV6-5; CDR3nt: TGTGCCAGCAGTTACAGGGGCTTCAACACTGAAGCTTTCTTT; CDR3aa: CASSYRGFNTEAFF
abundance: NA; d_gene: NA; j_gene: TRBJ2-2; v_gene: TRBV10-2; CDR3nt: TGCGCCAGCAGTCTGGTAGAGAACACCGGGGAGCTGTTTTTT; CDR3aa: CASSLVENTGELFF
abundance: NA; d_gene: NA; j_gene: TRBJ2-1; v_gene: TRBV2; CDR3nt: TGTGCCAGCAGTGAATTCCATGAGCAGTTCTTC; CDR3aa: CASSEFHEQFF
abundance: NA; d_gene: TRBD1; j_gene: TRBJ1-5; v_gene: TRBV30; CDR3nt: TGTGCCTGGAGTGTGGACAGGGGGCATCAGCCCCAGCATTTT; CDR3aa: CAWSVDRGHQPQHF
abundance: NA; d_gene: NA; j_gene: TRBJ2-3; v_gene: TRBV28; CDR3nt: TGTGCCAGCAGTATTCCGGGGAGAGATACGCAGTATTTT; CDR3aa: CASSIPGRDTQYF
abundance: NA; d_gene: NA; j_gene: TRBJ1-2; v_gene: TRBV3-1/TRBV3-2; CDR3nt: TGTGCCAGCACCCAGACGGGGTTATCCAACTATGGCTACACCTTC; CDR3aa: CASTQTGLSNYGYTF
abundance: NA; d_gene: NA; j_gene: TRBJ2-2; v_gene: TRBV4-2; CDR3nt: TGTGCCAGCCCCAAGGAGGGGGCGTCCGGGGAGCTGTTTTTT; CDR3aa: CASPKEGASGELFF
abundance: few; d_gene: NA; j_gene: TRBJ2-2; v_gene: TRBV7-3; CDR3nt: TGTGCCAGCAGCCCCGTAGCCAGCGGCACCGGGGAGCTGTTTTTT; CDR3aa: CASSPVASGTGELFF
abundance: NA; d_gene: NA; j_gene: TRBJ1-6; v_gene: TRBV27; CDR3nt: TGTGCCAGTTGCCTACAGCAGGGAAGCTCCTATAATTCACCCCTCCACTTT; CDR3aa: CASCLQQGSSYNSPLHF
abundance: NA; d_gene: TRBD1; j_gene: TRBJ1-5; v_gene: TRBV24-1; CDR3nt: TGTGCCACCAGTGATCCTAAACCGGGACAGAGCAATCAGCCCCAGCATTTT; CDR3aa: CATSDPKPGQSNQPQHF
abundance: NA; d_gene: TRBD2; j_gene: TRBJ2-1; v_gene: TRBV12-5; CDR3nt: TGTGCTAGTGGACCGAATCGGTCGGGAGGGAGGGGACACAATGAGCAGTTCTTC; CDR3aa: CASGPNRSGGRGHNEQFF
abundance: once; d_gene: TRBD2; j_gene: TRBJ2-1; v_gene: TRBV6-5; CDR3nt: TGTGCCAGCTTTTCCTCCAGCGGGGGGCTGGATGAGCAGTTCTTC; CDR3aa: CASFSSSGGLDEQFF
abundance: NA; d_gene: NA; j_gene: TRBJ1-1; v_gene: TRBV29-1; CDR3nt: TGCAGCGACACAAGGGGAGATGCTTTCTTT; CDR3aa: CSDTRGDAFF
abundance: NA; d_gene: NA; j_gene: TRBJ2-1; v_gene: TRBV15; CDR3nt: TGTGCCACCAGCACCCGAGGTTTTGGAGAGTCGGGGCGGAATGAGCAGTTCTTC; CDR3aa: CATSTRGFGESGRNEQFF
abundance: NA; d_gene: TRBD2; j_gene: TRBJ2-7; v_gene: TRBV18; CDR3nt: TGTGCCAGCTCACCGCCGGGACTAGACTCCTACGAGCAGTACTTC; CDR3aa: CASSPPGLDSYEQYF
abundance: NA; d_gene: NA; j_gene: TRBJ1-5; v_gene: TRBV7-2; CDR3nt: TGTGCCAGCAGCTTAGTCTCGGGTTCCGATGTTCCCCAGCATTTT; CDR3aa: CASSLVSGSDVPQHF
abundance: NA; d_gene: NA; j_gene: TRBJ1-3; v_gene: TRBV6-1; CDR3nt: TGTGCCAGCAGTGAGAATAGGGACACCATATATTTT; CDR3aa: CASSENRDTIYF
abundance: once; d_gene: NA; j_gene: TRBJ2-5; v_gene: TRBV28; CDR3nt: TGTGCCAGCAACTATGGCCGGAAACAAGAGACCCAGTACTTC; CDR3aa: CASNYGRKQETQYF
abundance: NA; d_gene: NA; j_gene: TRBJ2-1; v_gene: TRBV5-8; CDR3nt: TGTGCCAGCAGCTCTGAGGGCTCCTACAATGAGCAGTTCTTC; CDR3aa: CASSSEGSYNEQFF
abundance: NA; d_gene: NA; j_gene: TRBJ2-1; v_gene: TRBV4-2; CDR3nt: TGTGCCAGCAGCCAAGATTCGGTAGCCTACAATGAGCAGTTCTTC; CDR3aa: CASSQDSVAYNEQFF
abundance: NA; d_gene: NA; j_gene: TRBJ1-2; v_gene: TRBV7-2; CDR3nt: TGTGCCAGCAGCTTAGTCGGTACAGAGGGTGGCTACACCTTC; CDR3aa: CASSLVGTEGGYTF
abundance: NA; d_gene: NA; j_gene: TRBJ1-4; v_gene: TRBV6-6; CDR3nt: TGTGCCAGCAGTTACCCAGAGGCTAATGAAAAACTGTTTTTT; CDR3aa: CASSYPEANEKLFF
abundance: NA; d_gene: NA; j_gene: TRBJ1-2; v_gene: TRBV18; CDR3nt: TGTGCCAGCTCACCACGGCAGGCTAACTATGGCTACACCTTC; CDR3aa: CASSPRQANYGYTF
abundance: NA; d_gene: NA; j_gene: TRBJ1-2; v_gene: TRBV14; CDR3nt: TGTGCCAGCAGCCAAGATCTCACCTATGGCTACACCTTC; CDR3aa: CASSQDLTYGYTF
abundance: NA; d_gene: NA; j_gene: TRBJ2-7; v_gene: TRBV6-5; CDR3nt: TGTGCCAGCAGTTTTGAGGGGGGGGCCGGATACGAGCAGTACTTC; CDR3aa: CASSFEGGAGYEQYF
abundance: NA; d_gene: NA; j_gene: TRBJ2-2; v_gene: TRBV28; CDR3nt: TGTGCCAGCAGTTTTGGGGGGGAACAGGGAGGAACCGGGGAGCTGTTTTTT; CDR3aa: CASSFGGEQGGTGELFF
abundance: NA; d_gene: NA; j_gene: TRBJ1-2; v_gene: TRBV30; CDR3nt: TGTGCCTGGAGTACAAGCAGGCTTAAGCCGGATGGCTACACCTTC; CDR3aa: CAWSTSRLKPDGYTF
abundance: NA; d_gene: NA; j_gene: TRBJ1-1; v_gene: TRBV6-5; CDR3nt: TGTGCCAGCAGTTACTCGACGGGCAGGATGAACACTGAAGCTTTCTTT; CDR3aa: CASSYSTGRMNTEAFF
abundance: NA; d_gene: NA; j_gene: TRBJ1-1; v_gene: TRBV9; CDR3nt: TGTGCCAGCAGCGAGACAGCTATGAACACTGAAGCTTTCTTT; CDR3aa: CASSETAMNTEAFF
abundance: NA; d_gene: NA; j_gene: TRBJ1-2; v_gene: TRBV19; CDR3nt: TGTGCCAGTAGTATAACCTATGGCTACACCTTC; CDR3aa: CASSITYGYTF
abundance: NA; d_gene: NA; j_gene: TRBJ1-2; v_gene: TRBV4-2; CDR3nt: TGTGCCAGCAGCCCCGGTCCCCCATATGGCTACACCTTC; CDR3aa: CASSPGPPYGYTF
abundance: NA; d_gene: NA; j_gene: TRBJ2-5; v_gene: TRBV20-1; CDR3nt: TGCAGTGCCCGGACCCTCGAGACCCAGTACTTC; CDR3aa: CSARTLETQYF
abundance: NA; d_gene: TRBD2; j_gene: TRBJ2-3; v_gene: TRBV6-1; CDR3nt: TGTGCCAGCAGTGATTGGGGGGGGTTCACAGATACGCAGTATTTT; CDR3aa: CASSDWGGFTDTQYF
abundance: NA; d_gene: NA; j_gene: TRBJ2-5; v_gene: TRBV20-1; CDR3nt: TGCAGTGCTAGTCTAGACCAAGAGACCCAGTACTTC; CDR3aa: CSASLDQETQYF
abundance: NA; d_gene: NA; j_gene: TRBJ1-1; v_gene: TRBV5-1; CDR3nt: TGCGCCAGCAGCTCGGGACCGATGAACACTGAAGCTTTCTTT; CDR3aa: CASSSGPMNTEAFF